This T cell receptor beta chain was captured in a study of blood T cell repertoires in COVID-19. CDR3 length: 11 residues. V was trimmed by 7 bases and J by 0 bases, leaving 3 bases between them. CDR1 and CDR2 (germline): MDHEN, SYDVKM. Some clones are missing from TCRdb's copy, which holds only in-frame ones; the method was immunoSEQ multiplex PCR. The profile shows about 210,000 clones, about 87% of them singletons. About this clone: The identical CDR3 is also encoded by other nucleotide sequences in the sample.

The sequenced sample consisted of peripheral blood. The source of this sequence is a man aged 65 to 79 with acute or convalescent COVID-19. The V and J genes are TRBV28 and TRBJ1-1; no definite D call. The CDR3: CASTVNTEAFF. DNA of the CDR3: TGTGCCAGCACCGTGAACACTGAAGCTTTCTTT.